These 3 T cell receptor beta chains originate from one sample sequenced in a study of shared clonotypes between healthy human individuals. The table came from immunoSEQ multiplex PCR; TCRdb's copy has only in-frame clones and leaves some out. The data contain about 1.1 million clones, about four fifths of them singletons. Sequenced: memory CD4+ T cells from PBMCs. Subset reported: CD45RA-negative fraction. The receptors derive from a man aged 18 to 29 in good health. Some clones in this sample may be carry-over from other donors' samples.

V is TRBV28 and J is TRBJ2-3; the D call may be TRBD1 or TRBD2 (5 bases each). The CDR3 spans 12 residues. Trimming pared 10 bases from V and 1 base from J, leaving 9 bases between. Germline V gives CDR1 MDHEN, CDR2 SYDVKM. The CDR3 loop is CATGTGTDTQYF. CDR3 DNA: TGTGCCACCGGGACGGGCACAGATACGCAGTATTTT.

The CDR3 is CASSRTLETTINEQFF. The CDR3 DNA sequence: TGTGCCAGCAGCCGTACACTAGAAACTACGATCAATGAGCAGTTCTTC. This chain links TRBV4-2 with TRBJ2-1; D possibly corresponds to TRBD2 (5 bases). The ends were cut back, 4 bases at V and 6 bases at J, with 19 bases in the middle. The CDR3 has 16 amino acids. The germline CDR1 and CDR2 sequences are LGHNA and YNFKEQ.

The chain uses TRBV10-3 and TRBJ1-2, with unresolved D. V lost 0 bases and J lost 8, with 13 bases in between. The CDR3 spans 14 residues. Germline V lookup: CDR1 ENHRY, CDR2 SYGVKD. The CDR3 here is CAISESRGSFGYTF. The DNA of the CDR3 is TGTGCCATCAGTGAGTCGCGGGGATCGTTCGGCTACACCTTC.